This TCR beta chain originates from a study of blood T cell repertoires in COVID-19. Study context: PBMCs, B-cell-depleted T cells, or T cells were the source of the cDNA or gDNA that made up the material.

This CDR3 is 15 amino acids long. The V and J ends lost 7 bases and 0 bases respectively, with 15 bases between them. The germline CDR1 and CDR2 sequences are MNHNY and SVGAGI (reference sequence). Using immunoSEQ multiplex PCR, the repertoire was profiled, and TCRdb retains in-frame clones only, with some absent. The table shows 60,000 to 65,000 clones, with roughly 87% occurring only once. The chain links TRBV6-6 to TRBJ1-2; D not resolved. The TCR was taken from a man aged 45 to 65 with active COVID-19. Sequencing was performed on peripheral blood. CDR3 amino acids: CASKRDEGANYGYTF. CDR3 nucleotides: TGTGCCAGCAAGAGGGATGAGGGAGCTAACTATGGCTACACCTTC.